Following are 20 T cell receptor beta chains from one sample sequenced in a study of human T cells and chemical hapten exposure. Noted time point: patch test 1, 2 weeks after DPC sensitization. Treatment described: therapeutic diphenylcyclopropenone sensitization with weekly scalp DPC. TCRdb passed the RACE reads through MiXCR, listing each CDR3 protein once. The sample has 95,000 to 100,000 distinct CDR3 sequences; over 10% are singletons. The starting material was whole blood, obtained in connection with sensitization to the hapten diphenylcyclopropenone (DPC). The receptors were gathered from a woman aged 40 to 50 with alopecia areata. Some clones in this sample may be carry-over from other donors' samples.

This clonotype has just a few counts. This rearrangement joins TRBV20-1 to TRBJ1-5; 8 nucleotides match TRBD1. Germline values: CDR1 DFQATT, CDR2 SNEGSKA (reference sequence). The CDR3 has 11 amino acids. With V trimmed by 3 bases and J by 10 bases, 2 bases remained unmatched. Here the CDR3 DNA reads TGCAGTGCTAGGACAGGGGATCCCCAGCATTTT. Translated: CSARTGDPQHF.

The sample holds a few counts of this clonotype. V usage is TRBV29-1 and J usage is TRBJ2-1, with D maybe TRBD1 (7 bases). Germline values: CDR1 SQVTM, CDR2 ANQGSEA. V gave up 7 bases and J gave up 1 base, with 14 bases separating them. This CDR3 has 14 amino acids. The DNA of the CDR3 is TGCAGCGCTTCGACAGGGAGGTCCTACAATGAGCAGTTCTTC. Amino acid sequence: CSASTGRSYNEQFF.

This clonotype was detected only a few times. This chain uses TRBV28 with TRBJ2-1; 13 bases match TRBD2. CDR1 and CDR2 from the germline V gene are MDHEN and SYDVKM. The ends lost 2 bases at V and 5 bases at J; junction bases unmatched: 3. The length of the CDR3 is 16 residues. The CDR3, as DNA: TGTGCCAGCAGTTTACTCGGGACTAGCGGGGACAATGAGCAGTTCTTC. This codes for CASSLLGTSGDNEQFF.

This clonotype has a count of ten or more. This chain links TRBV28 with TRBJ2-6; 9 bases line up with TRBD2. The junction had 10 bases not matched to a gene; V was cut back by 4 bases and J by 0 bases. Per the germline V gene, CDR1 is MDHEN and CDR2 is SYDVKM. The CDR3 runs 19 residues. CDR3 sequence reads: CASSSPRTSVSSGANVLTF. CDR3 sequence (DNA): TGTGCCAGCAGTTCACCTAGGACTAGCGTCAGCTCTGGGGCCAACGTCCTGACTTTC.

Only a few counts were recorded for this clonotype. The rearrangement uses TRBV4-3 and TRBJ1-1, with TRBD1 identical over 9 bases. Per germline, CDR1 LGHNA and CDR2 YSLEER. This CDR3 contains 16 residues. V was pared by 1 base and J by 6 bases, with 9 bases of the junction left unmatched. The CDR3 DNA reads as TGCGCCAGCAGCCAAGCCTTGGGACAGGGAATCTCTGAAGCTTTCTTT. This gives the protein CASSQALGQGISEAFF.

This clonotype was observed a few times. The genes are TRBV20-1 and TRBJ2-1; 8 bases match TRBD2. The length of the CDR3 is 16 residues. V was clipped by 2 bases and J by 8 bases; unmatched bases: 14. Per germline, CDR1 DFQATT and CDR2 SNEGSKA (reference sequence). The CDR3 loop reads CSARLPSAGVPDEQFF. The CDR3 region has the DNA TGCAGTGCTAGACTGCCCTCAGCGGGAGTTCCCGATGAGCAGTTCTTC.

This chain connects TRBV5-1 to TRBJ2-7, with TRBD2 identical over 14 bases. Germline CDR1 reads SGHRS; CDR2 reads YFSETQ. CDR3 size: 15 residues. V gave up 6 bases and J gave up 4 bases; unmatched junction bases: 6. Here the CDR3 DNA reads TGCGCCAGCACAGGGACTAGCGGGAGATTTTACGAGCAGTACTTC. Translating it yields CASTGTSGRFYEQYF.

This clonotype has just a few counts. The rearrangement uses TRBV3-1 and TRBJ1-4; no firm D call. The CDR3 extends over 13 amino acids. Germline CDR1 and CDR2: LGHDT and YNNKEL (reference sequence). The V end lost 1 base, the J end lost 7 bases, and 7 bases lay between the germline ends. CDR3 DNA sequence: TGTGCCAGCAGCCAAGGAACAGCTGAAAAACTGTTTTTT. The encoded protein is CASSQGTAEKLFF.

This clonotype occurred once. This may come from a read error, since a much larger clone is one base off. This chain connects TRBV6-6 to TRBJ2-5; the D gene is possibly TRBD2 (6 bases). This CDR3 is 13 amino acids long. Germline loops: CDR1 MNHNY, CDR2 SVGAGI (reference sequence). Written as DNA, the CDR3 is TGTGCCAGCAGCAAACTAGCTCCGGAGACCCAGTGCTTC. Encoded protein: CASSKLAPETQCF.

In this sample, this clonotype turned up a few times. The chain uses TRBV7-9 and TRBJ2-3; a weak D match, TRBD2 (6 bases). This CDR3 is 13 amino acids long. V gave up 6 bases and J gave up 3 bases, with 10 bases separating them. The germline CDR1 and CDR2 sequences are SEHNR and FQNEAQ (reference sequence). CDR3 loop: CASRLRETDTQYF. The CDR3 DNA is TGTGCCAGCAGACTTCGGGAGACAGATACGCAGTATTTT.

This clonotype was seen a handful of times. This sequence joins TRBV5-1 and TRBJ2-3, with 8 nucleotides matching TRBD2. The CDR3 consists of 14 residues. Germline trimming cut 3 bases from V and 4 bases from J; bases unmatched to any gene: 4. The V gene's germline CDR1 is SGHRS and CDR2 YFSETQ. The CDR3 reads CASSSQAGADTQYF. CDR3 sequence (DNA): TGCGCCAGCAGCTCGCAAGCGGGAGCAGATACGCAGTATTTT.

The chain has TRBV5-1 and TRBJ2-5; no reliable D call. Germline CDR1 reads SGHRS; CDR2 reads YFSETQ. V was cut by 2 bases and J by 1 base, with 9 bases left in between. This CDR3 is built from 14 residues. The CDR3 spells CASSFKAFQETQYF. Written as DNA, the CDR3 is TGCGCCAGCAGCTTTAAGGCGTTCCAAGAGACCCAGTACTTC.

This clonotype occurred many times. The CDR3 region is CASSLVHTDTQYF. The CDR3 DNA reads TGTGCCAGCAGCCTCGTGCACACAGATACGCAGTATTTT. V gene TRBV9 combines with J gene TRBJ2-3; D call uncertain. The CDR3 spans 13 residues. V was pared by 4 bases and J by 2 bases, with 8 bases between. Germline loops: CDR1 SGDLS, CDR2 YYNGEE.

This clonotype was seen a few times. The chain recombines TRBV29-1 with TRBJ2-1; tentatively, D is TRBD2 (7 bases). The CDR3 has 13 amino acids. CDR1 is SQVTM and CDR2 is ANQGSEA in the germline V gene. The ends were cut back, 7 bases at V and 6 bases at J, with 16 bases in the middle. The CDR3 DNA sequence: TGCAGCGCCAGGGGTTCGGGGGGCAATGAGCAGTTCTTC. It encodes CSARGSGGNEQFF.

This clonotype has just a few counts. The genes are TRBV4-3 and TRBJ2-3; 7 bases fit TRBD1. Per germline, CDR1 LGHNA and CDR2 YSLEER. The CDR3 contains 15 residues. With V trimmed by 0 bases and J by 6 bases, 6 bases remained unmatched. CDR3 residues: CASSQDSGRGDTQYF. The CDR3 DNA follows: TGCGCCAGCAGCCAAGATTCGGGCAGGGGGGATACGCAGTATTTT.

This clonotype was picked up a small number of times. The chain couples TRBV7-9 to TRBJ2-7; 8 positions match TRBD1. CDR3 size: 16 residues. CDR1 and CDR2 (germline): SEHNR, FQNEAQ (reference sequence). V gave up 5 bases and J gave up 4 bases; unmatched junction bases: 13. CDR3: CASSPSGAGGFYEQYF. The DNA of the CDR3 is TGTGCCAGCAGCCCCTCCGGGGCAGGGGGCTTTTACGAGCAGTACTTC.

The rearrangement joins TRBV12-5 to TRBJ1-2; 7 positions agree with TRBD1. This CDR3 has 13 residues. The germline V gene encodes CDR1 LGHNT and CDR2 FRNRAP. The J segment lost 8 bases and the V segment lost 4 bases, leaving 7 bases of the junction unmatched. This chain's CDR3 is CASGSLTGKGYTF. CDR3 in DNA: TGTGCTAGTGGTTCTCTGACAGGGAAGGGCTACACCTTC.

This clonotype was detected a few times. The chain is built from TRBV4-3 and TRBJ1-1; D unresolved. The CDR3 contains 16 residues. Germline CDR1 and CDR2: LGHNA and YSLEER. The V and J ends lost 0 bases and 3 bases respectively, with 14 bases between them. The CDR3 region has the DNA TGCGCCAGCAGCCAAGAGAGGGATGTGATCTACACTGAAGCTTTCTTT. Its translation: CASSQERDVIYTEAFF.

This chain links TRBV7-8 with TRBJ2-1, with 8 nucleotides matching TRBD2. The CDR3 is 15 residues long. J lost 9 bases, V lost 4 bases, and 11 bases had no gene match. The germline gives CDR1 SGHVS, CDR2 FQNEAQ. The CDR3 bases are TGTGCCAGCAGCTCGTACTTAAGCGGGAGCGGTGAGCAGTTCTTC. Its translation is CASSSYLSGSGEQFF.

The chain has TRBV7-9 and TRBJ1-5, with D maybe TRBD1 (5 bases). CDR1 SEHNR and CDR2 FQNEAQ come from the germline V gene (reference sequence). Trimming cost V 4 bases and J 2 bases, with 9 bases left between them. The length of the CDR3 is 14 residues. This CDR3 reads CASSWGLGNQPQHF. The CDR3 DNA sequence: TGTGCCAGCAGCTGGGGGTTGGGCAATCAGCCCCAGCATTTT.